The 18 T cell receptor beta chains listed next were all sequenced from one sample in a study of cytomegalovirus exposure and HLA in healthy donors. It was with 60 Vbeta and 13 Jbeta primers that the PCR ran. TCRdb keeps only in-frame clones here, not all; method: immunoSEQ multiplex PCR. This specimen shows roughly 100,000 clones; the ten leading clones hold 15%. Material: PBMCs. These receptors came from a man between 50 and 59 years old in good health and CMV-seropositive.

CDR3 protein: CASSNPRHAQYF. The CDR3, as DNA: TGTGCCAGTAGTAACCCAAGACATGCCCAGTACTTC. The chain recombines TRBV19 with TRBJ2-5; D remains ambiguous. Looked up from germline, CDR1 is LNHDA and CDR2 is SQIVND (reference sequence). The CDR3 is made up of 12 amino acids. V shed 4 bases and J shed 9 bases, with 12 bases lying between them. The variable domain in full, with the rest retrieved from reference TRBV19 and TRBJ2-5, is DGGITQSPKYLFRKEGQNVTLSCEQNLNHDAMYWYRQDPGQGLRLIYYSQIVNDFQKGDIAEGYSVSREKKESFPLTVTSAQKNPTAFYLCASSNPRHAQYFGPGTRLLVL.

The DNA for the CDR3 is TGCGCCAGCAGCTACGGACTAGCCGGGGAGAGAGATACGCAGTATTTT. Protein sequence: CASSYGLAGERDTQYF. The chain recombines TRBV5-1 with TRBJ2-3; 8 nucleotides agree with TRBD2. Trimming at V came to 3 bases and at J to 5 bases, leaving 11 bases not matched to a gene. The CDR3 runs 16 residues. Germline lookup yields CDR1 SGHRS and CDR2 YFSETQ.

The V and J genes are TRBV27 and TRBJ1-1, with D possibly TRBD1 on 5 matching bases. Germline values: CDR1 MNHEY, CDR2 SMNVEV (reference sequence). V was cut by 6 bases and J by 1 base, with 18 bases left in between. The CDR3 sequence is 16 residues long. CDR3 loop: CASRPGFGRGNTEAFF. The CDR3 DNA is TGTGCCAGCAGGCCAGGGTTTGGGAGGGGGAACACTGAAGCTTTCTTT.

This CDR3 is CASSQVAGTTDTQYF. CDR3 in DNA: TGTGCCAGCAGCCAAGTAGCGGGAACCACAGATACGCAGTATTTT. V is TRBV4-2 and J is TRBJ2-3; the match to TRBD2 covers 8 bases. CDR1 is LGHNA, CDR2 YNFKEQ, per germline. The CDR3 covers 15 residues. The V and J ends lost 1 base and 2 bases, in that order; junction bases with no gene match: 2.

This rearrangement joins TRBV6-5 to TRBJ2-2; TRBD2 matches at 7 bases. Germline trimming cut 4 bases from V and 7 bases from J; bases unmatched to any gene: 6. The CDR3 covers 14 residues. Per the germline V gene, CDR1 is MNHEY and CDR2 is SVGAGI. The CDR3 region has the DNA TGTGCCAGCAGTTTTGCGGGAGCAGACGGGGAGCTGTTTTTT. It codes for CASSFAGADGELFF.

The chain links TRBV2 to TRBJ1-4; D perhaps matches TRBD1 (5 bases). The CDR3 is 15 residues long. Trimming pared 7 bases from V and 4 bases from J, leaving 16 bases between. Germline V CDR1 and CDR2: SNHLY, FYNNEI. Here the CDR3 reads CASNYRSRGNEKLFF. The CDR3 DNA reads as TGTGCCAGCAATTACAGGTCCCGAGGTAATGAAAAACTGTTTTTT.

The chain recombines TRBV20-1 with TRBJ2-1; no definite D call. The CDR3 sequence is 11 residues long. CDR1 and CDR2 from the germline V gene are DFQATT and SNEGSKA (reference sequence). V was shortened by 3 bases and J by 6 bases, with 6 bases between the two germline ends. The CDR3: CSASRSNEQFF. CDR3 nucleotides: TGCAGTGCTAGTCGGAGCAATGAGCAGTTCTTC.

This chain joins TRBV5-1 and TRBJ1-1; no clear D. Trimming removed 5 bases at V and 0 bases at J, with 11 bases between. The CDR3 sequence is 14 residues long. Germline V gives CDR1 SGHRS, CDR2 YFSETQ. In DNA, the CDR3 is TGCGCCAGCAGAACCGGGAGCCTGAACACTGAAGCTTTCTTT. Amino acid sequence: CASRTGSLNTEAFF.

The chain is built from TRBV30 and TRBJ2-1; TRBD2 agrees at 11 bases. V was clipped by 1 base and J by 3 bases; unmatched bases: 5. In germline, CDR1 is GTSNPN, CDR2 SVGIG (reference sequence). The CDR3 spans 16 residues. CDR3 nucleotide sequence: TGTGCCTGGAGTGGTTTCGGGACTAGCGGCTACAATGAGCAGTTCTTC. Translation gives CAWSGFGTSGYNEQFF.

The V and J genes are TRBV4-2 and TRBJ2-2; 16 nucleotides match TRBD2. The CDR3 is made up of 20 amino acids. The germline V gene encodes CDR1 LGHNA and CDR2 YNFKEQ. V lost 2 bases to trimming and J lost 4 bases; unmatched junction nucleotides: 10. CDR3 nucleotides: TGTGCCAGCAGCCAACTTCAAGGGACTAGCGGGAGGGCCTTCACCGGGGAGCTGTTTTTT. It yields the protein CASSQLQGTSGRAFTGELFF.

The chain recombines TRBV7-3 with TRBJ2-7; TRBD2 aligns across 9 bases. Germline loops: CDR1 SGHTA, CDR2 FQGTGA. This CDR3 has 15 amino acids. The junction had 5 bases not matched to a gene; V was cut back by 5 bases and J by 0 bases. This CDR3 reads CASSLSGSLSYEQYF. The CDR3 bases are TGTGCCAGCAGCCTTAGCGGGAGTCTCTCCTACGAGCAGTACTTC.

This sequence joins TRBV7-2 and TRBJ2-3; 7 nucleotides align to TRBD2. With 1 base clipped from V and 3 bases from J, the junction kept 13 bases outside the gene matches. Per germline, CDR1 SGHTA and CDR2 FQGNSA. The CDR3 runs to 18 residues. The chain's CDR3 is CASSLGARGGSKTDTQYF. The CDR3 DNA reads TGTGCCAGCAGCTTAGGGGCCCGGGGCGGGAGTAAGACAGATACGCAGTATTTT.

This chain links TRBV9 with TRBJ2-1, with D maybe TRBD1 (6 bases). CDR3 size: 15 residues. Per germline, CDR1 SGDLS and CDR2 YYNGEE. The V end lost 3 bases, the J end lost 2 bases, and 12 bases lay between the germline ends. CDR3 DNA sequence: TGTGCCAGCAGCGGACCGGGACATACCTACAATGAGCAGTTCTTC. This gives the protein CASSGPGHTYNEQFF.

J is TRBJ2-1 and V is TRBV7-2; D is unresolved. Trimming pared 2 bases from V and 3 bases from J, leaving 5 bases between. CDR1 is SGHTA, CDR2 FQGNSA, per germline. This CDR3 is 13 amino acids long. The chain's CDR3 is CASSLLRYNEQFF. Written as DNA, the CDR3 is TGTGCCAGCAGCTTATTGCGCTACAATGAGCAGTTCTTC.

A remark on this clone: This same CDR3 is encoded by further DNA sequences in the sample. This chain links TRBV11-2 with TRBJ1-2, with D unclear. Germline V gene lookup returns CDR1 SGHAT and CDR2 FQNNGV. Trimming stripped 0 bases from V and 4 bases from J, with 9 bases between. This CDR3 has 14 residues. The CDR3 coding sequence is TGTGCCAGCAGCTTAGAAAACTCTGGCTATGGCTACACCTTC. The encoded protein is CASSLENSGYGYTF.

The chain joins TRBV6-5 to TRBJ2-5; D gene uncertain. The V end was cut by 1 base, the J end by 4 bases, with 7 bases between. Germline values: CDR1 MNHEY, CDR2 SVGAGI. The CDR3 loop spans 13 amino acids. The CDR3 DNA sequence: TGTGCCAGCAGTTACTATAGGAGAGAGACCCAGTACTTC. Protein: CASSYYRRETQYF.

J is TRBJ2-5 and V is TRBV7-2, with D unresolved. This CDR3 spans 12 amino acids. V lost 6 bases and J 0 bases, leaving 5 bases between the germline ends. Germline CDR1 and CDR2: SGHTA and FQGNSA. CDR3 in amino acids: CASRRNQETQYF. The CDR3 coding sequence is TGTGCCAGCAGGCGTAACCAAGAGACCCAGTACTTC.

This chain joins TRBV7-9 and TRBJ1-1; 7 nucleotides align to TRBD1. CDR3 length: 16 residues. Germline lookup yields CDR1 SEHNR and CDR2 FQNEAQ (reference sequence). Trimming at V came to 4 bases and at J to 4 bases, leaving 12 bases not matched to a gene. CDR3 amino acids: CASSSLKTGRRTEAFF. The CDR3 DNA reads TGTGCCAGCAGCTCTCTAAAGACAGGGCGACGCACTGAAGCTTTCTTT.